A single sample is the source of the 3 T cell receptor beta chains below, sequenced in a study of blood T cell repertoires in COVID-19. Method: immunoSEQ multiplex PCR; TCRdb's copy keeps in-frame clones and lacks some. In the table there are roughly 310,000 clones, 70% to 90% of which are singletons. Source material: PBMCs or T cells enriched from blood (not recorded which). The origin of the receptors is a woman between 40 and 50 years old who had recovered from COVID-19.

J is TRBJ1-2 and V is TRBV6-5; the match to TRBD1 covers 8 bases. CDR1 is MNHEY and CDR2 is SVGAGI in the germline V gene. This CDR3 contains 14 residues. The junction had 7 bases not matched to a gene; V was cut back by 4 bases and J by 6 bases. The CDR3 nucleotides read TGTGCCAGCAGTTCGCAGCAGGGGGCGGATGGCTACACCTTC. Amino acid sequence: CASSSQQGADGYTF.

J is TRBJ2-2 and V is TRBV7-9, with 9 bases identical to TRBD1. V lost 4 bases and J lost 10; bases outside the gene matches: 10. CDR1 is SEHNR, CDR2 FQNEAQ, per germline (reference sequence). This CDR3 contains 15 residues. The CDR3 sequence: CASSSGTGTNEELFF. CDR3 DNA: TGTGCCAGCAGCTCCGGGACAGGGACGAACGAGGAGCTGTTTTTT.

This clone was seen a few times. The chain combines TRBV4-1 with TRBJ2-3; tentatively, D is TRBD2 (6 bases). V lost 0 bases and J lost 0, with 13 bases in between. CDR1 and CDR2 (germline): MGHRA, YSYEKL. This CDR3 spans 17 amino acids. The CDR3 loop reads CASSQEGAGTSTDTQYF. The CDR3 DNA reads TGCGCCAGCAGCCAAGAAGGGGCAGGGACTAGCACAGATACGCAGTATTTT.